The present T cell receptor beta chain was sequenced within a study of cytotoxic CD8 clonotypes in ibrutinib-treated CLL. Overall study context: Investigators collected response samples after a median roughly 12 months of treatment, range 6 to 36.

The CDR3 is made up of 13 amino acids. Trimming cost V 4 bases and J 5 bases, with 11 bases left between them. Germline loops: CDR1 SGHTA, CDR2 FQGTGA. Study-level findings and limits: Relative to age-matched healthy donors, clonality at baseline was higher, and it tracked circulating CD8+ T-cell counts.

A word on this clone: Its antigen remains unidentified.

The protocol was immunoSEQ multiplex PCR, while the TCRdb copy is restricted to in-frame clones and leaves out a portion. The repertoire consists of approximately 74,000 clones, with around 84% occurring once and the leading ten covering 7.5% to 8%. Library input was around 2.1 micrograms of DNA from cryopreserved PBMCs. The sample here was PBMCs, taken at disease progression, from a patient treated with ibrutinib. The receptor was isolated from a human donor with chronic lymphocytic leukemia. The chain is built from TRBV7-3 and TRBJ2-5; D not resolved. In DNA, the CDR3 is TGTGCCAGCAGCTCGGGCCCCGGGGAGACCCAGTACTTC. Protein sequence: CASSSGPGETQYF.